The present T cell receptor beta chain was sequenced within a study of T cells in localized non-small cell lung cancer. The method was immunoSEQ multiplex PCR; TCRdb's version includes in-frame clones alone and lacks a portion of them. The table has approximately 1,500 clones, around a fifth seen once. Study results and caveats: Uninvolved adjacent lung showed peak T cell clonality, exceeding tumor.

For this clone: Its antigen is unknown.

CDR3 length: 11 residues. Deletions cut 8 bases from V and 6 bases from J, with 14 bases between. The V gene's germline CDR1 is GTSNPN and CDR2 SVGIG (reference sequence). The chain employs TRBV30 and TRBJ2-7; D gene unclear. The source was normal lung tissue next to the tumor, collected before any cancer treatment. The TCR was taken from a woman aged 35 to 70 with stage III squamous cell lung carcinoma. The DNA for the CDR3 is TGTGCCGGAGCTAGGGATGCCGAGCAGTACTTC. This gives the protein CAGARDAEQYF.